These 8 T cell receptor beta chains came from one sample sequenced in a study of cytomegalovirus exposure and HLA in healthy donors. Profiling relied on immunoSEQ multiplex PCR, and the TCRdb table lists in-frame clones only, not all of them. The sample lists more than 130,000 clones; almost 90% were seen once. The material sequenced was PBMCs. These receptors were obtained from a woman younger than 35 in good health and CMV-seropositive.

The gene calls are TRBV29-1 and TRBJ2-2; 9 bases are a match to TRBD1. Looked up from germline, CDR1 is SQVTM and CDR2 is ANQGSEA. V lost 7 bases and J lost 2; bases outside the gene matches: 8. There are 15 residues in the CDR3. The CDR3 sequence: CSATNRGPNTGELFF. CDR3 nucleotides: TGCAGCGCCACAAACAGGGGGCCTAACACCGGGGAGCTGTTTTTT.

The chain combines TRBV19 with TRBJ1-5; perhaps TRBD1 as D (5 bases). CDR1 is LNHDA and CDR2 is SQIVND in the germline V gene (reference sequence). Trimming took 7 bases from V and 0 from J, leaving 16 bases between them. This CDR3 is built from 16 residues. CDR3 sequence: CASTGGTPNSNQPQHF. CDR3 DNA sequence: TGTGCCAGTACCGGCGGGACCCCTAATAGCAATCAGCCCCAGCATTTT.

J is TRBJ1-1 and V is TRBV19; D may be TRBD1 (6 bases). CDR1 is LNHDA, CDR2 SQIVND, per germline (reference sequence). This CDR3 comprises 14 residues. Trimming cost V 2 bases and J 2 bases, with 9 bases left between them. CDR3 amino acids: CASSILRGNTEAFF. The CDR3 DNA reads TGTGCCAGTAGTATACTCAGGGGAAACACTGAAGCTTTCTTT.

V and J are TRBV5-1 and TRBJ2-2; tentative D call: TRBD1 (6 bases). The CDR3 spans 14 residues. Germline assignment: CDR1 SGHRS and CDR2 YFSETQ. V lost 4 bases and J 3 bases, leaving 10 bases between the germline ends. CDR3: CASSPRTDTGELFF. CDR3 DNA sequence: TGCGCCAGCAGCCCGAGGACAGACACCGGGGAGCTGTTTTTT.

The chain has TRBV5-4 and TRBJ2-3; 9 nucleotides match TRBD1. There are 15 residues in the CDR3. After removal of 1 base from V and 1 base from J, the junction contained 1 base not matched to a gene. CDR1 and CDR2 from the germline V gene are SGHNT and YYREEE (reference sequence). The CDR3 sequence: CASSLRDRGTDTQYF. The DNA of the CDR3 is TGTGCCAGCAGCTTGAGGGACAGGGGCACAGATACGCAGTATTTT.

V is TRBV9 and J is TRBJ2-1, with 8 positions matching TRBD1. Looked up from germline, CDR1 is SGDLS and CDR2 is YYNGEE. V was clipped by 4 bases and J by 1 base; unmatched bases: 10. This CDR3 is 17 amino acids long. CDR3: CASSPTQGAISYNEQFF. The DNA for the CDR3 is TGTGCCAGCAGCCCCACTCAGGGGGCGATTTCCTACAATGAGCAGTTCTTC.

The chain is built from TRBV6-5 and TRBJ2-2; 9 positions match TRBD1. Unmatched junction bases numbered 9, after V lost 3 bases and J lost 10 bases. Germline loops: CDR1 MNHEY, CDR2 SVGAGI. The CDR3 covers 15 residues. The CDR3 loop is CASSYTRTGATELFF. In DNA form, the CDR3 reads TGTGCCAGCAGTTATACCCGGACAGGGGCCACGGAGCTGTTTTTT.

The chain employs TRBV18 and TRBJ1-1; maybe TRBD1 (5 bases). CDR3 length equals 12 residues. The V end lost 6 bases, the J end lost 10 bases, and 15 bases lay between the germline ends. Germline V gene data show CDR1 as KGHSH and CDR2 as LQKENI. CDR3 region: CASSSAGVPAFF. The CDR3 nucleotides read TGTGCCAGCTCGTCGGCGGGGGTCCCAGCTTTCTTT.